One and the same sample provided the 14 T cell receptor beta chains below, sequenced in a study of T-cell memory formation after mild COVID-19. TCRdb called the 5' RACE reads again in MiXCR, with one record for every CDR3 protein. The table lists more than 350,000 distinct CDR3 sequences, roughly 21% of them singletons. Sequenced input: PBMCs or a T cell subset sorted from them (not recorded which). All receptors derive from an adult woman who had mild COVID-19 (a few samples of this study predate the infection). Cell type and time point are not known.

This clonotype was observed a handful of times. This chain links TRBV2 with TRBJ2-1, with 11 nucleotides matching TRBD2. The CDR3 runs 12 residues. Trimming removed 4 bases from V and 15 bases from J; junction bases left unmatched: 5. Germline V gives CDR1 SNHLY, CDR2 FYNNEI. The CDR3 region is CASSGTSGGGFF. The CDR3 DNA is TGTGCCAGCAGTGGAACTAGCGGGGGTGGGTTCTTC.

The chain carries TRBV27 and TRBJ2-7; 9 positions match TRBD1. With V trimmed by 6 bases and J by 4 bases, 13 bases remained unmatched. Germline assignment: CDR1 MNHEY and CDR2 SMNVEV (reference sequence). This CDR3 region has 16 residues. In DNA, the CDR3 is TGTGCCAGCAGCCCGAGGGGGGGACAGGGAATATACGAGCAGTACTTC. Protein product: CASSPRGGQGIYEQYF.

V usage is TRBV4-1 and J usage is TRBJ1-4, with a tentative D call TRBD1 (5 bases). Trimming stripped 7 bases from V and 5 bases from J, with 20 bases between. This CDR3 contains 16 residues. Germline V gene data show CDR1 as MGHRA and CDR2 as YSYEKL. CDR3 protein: CASNRPGVAKNEKLFF. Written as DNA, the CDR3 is TGCGCCAGCAACCGACCGGGGGTTGCTAAAAATGAAAAACTGTTTTTT.

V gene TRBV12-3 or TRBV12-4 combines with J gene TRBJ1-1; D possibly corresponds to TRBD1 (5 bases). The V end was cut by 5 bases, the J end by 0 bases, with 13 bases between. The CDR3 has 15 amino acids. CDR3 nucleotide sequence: TGTGCCAGCAGTCCGACGGGACGGGTGAACACTGAAGCTTTCTTT. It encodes CASSPTGRVNTEAFF.

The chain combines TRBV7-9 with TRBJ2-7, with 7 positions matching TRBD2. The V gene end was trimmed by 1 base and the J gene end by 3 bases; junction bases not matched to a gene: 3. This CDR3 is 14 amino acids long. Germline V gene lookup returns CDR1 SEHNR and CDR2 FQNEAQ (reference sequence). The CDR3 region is CASSLGAGIYEQYF. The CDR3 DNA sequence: TGTGCCAGCAGCTTAGGAGCGGGAATCTACGAGCAGTACTTC.

CDR3 residues: CASSDSGSGADTQYF. The CDR3 coding sequence is TGTGCCAGCAGTGACTCGGGTTCGGGCGCAGATACGCAGTATTTT. This rearrangement joins TRBV6-4 to TRBJ2-3; D gene ambiguous. V shed 0 bases and J shed 4 bases, with 11 bases lying between them. The germline V gene has CDR1 MRHNA and CDR2 SNTAGT. This CDR3 comprises 15 residues.

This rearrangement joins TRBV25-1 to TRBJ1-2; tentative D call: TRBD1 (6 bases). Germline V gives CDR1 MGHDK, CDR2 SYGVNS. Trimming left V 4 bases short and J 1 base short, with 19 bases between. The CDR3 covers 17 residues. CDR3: CASSGGKPGARNYGYTF. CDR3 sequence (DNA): TGTGCCAGCAGTGGTGGAAAACCAGGGGCGCGTAACTATGGCTACACCTTC.

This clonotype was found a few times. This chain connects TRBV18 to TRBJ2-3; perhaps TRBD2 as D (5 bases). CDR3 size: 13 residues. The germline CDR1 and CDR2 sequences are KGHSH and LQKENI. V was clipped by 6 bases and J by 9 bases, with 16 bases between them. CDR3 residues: CASSPNQEETQYF. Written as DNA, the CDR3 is TGTGCCAGCTCTCCGAACCAGGAGGAAACGCAGTATTTT.

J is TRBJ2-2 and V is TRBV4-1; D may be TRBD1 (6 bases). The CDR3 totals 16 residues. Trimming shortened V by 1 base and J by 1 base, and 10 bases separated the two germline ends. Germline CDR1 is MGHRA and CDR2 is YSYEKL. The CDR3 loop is CASSQGEQGNTGELFF. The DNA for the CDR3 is TGCGCCAGCAGCCAAGGAGAACAGGGGAACACCGGGGAGCTGTTTTTT.

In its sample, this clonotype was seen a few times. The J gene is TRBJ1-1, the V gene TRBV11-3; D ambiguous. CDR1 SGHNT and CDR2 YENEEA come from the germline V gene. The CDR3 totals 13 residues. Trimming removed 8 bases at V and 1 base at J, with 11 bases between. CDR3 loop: CASSQQANTEAFF. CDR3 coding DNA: TGTGCCAGCTCACAGCAGGCGAACACTGAAGCTTTCTTT. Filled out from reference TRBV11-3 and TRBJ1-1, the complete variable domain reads EAGVVQSPRYKIIEKKQPVAFWCNPISGHNTLYWYLQNLGQGPELLIRYENEEAVDDSQLPKDRFSAERLKGVDSTLKIQPAELGDSAVYLCASSQQANTEAFFGQGTRLTVV.

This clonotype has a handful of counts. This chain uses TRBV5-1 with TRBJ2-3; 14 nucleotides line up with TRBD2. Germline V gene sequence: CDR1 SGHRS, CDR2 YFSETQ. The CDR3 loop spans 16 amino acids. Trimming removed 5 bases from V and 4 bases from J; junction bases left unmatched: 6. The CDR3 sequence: CASRYGLAGGADTQYF. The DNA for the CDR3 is TGCGCCAGCAGATACGGACTAGCGGGGGGTGCAGATACGCAGTATTTT.

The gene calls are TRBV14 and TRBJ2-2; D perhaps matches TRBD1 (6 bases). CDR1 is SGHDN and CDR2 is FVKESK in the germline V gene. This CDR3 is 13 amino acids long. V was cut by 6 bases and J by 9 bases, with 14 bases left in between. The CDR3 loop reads CASRPDRFRELFF. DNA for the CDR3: TGTGCCAGCAGACCCGACAGGTTCCGGGAGCTGTTTTTT.

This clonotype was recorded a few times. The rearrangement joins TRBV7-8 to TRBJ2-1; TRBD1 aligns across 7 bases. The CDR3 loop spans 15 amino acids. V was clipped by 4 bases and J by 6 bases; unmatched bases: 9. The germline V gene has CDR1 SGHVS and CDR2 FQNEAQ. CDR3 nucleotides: TGTGCCAGCAGCTCGGTGGACAGGTCCGTCAATGAGCAGTTCTTC. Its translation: CASSSVDRSVNEQFF. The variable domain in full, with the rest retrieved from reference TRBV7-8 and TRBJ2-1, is GAGVSQSPRYKVAKRGQDVALRCDPISGHVSLFWYQQALGQGPEFLTYFQNEAQLDKSGLPSDRFFAERPEGSVSTLKIQRTQQEDSAVYLCASSSVDRSVNEQFFGPGTRLTVL.

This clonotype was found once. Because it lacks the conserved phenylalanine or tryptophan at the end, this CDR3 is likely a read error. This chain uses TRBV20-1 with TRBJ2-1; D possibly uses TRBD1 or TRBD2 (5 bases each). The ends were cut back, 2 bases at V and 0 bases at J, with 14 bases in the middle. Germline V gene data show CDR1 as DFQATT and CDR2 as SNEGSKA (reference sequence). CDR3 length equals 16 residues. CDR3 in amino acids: CSARPLGTVSYNEQFL. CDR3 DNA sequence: TGCAGTGCTAGACCTCTCGGGACCGTCTCCTACAATGAGCAGTTCTTG.